This is a list of T cell receptor beta chains from one sample in a study of T cell changes during pregnancy in multiple sclerosis. Assay: immunoSEQ multiplex PCR; the TCRdb copy retains only in-frame clones and omits some. The sample lists almost 35,000 clones, roughly nine tenths occurring once. Sequences were derived from CD8+ T cells from peripheral blood mononuclear cells, sampled in the first trimester of pregnancy. The receptor source for this set is a female donor with multiple sclerosis, enrolled in a pregnancy study. The CDR3 runs from the conserved cysteine through the conserved F or W. The D gene is left open where the match is weak. Clone size appears in some rows only: once, few, many, or a class for an expanded clone.

J gene: TRBJ2-7; V gene: TRBV7-9; D gene: TRBD2; clone size: once; CDR3 protein: CASSSGLAAHEQYF; CDR3 DNA: TGTGCCAGCAGCTCGGGACTAGCGGCACACGAGCAGTACTTC
J gene: TRBJ2-6; V gene: TRBV11-3; D gene: .; clone size: .; CDR3 protein: CASSLSGSSGANVLTF; CDR3 DNA: TGTGCCAGCAGCTTAAGTGGCTCATCTGGGGCCAACGTCCTGACTTTC
J gene: TRBJ2-2; V gene: TRBV4-2; D gene: .; clone size: few; CDR3 protein: CASSQGTGGSNTGELFF; CDR3 DNA: TGTGCCAGCAGCCAAGGTACCGGGGGAAGTAACACCGGGGAGCTGTTTTTT
J gene: TRBJ2-1; V gene: TRBV6-5; D gene: .; clone size: .; CDR3 protein: CASSYARDDDEQFF; CDR3 DNA: TGTGCCAGCAGTTACGCGCGGGATGACGATGAGCAGTTCTTC
J gene: TRBJ2-2; V gene: TRBV7-9; D gene: TRBD2; clone size: .; CDR3 protein: CASSSRTSFSGELFF; CDR3 DNA: TGTGCCAGCAGCTCAAGGACTAGCTTCTCCGGGGAGCTGTTTTTT
J gene: TRBJ2-2; V gene: TRBV6-6; D gene: .; clone size: .; CDR3 protein: CASSYLLIGAPGELFF; CDR3 DNA: TGTGCCAGCAGTTACCTCCTAATTGGGGCGCCCGGGGAGCTGTTTTTT
J gene: TRBJ2-2; V gene: TRBV29-1; D gene: TRBD2; clone size: .; CDR3 protein: CSVELAGIGELFF; CDR3 DNA: TGCAGCGTTGAACTAGCGGGAATCGGGGAGCTGTTTTTT
J gene: TRBJ2-7; V gene: TRBV9; D gene: .; clone size: .; CDR3 protein: CASSQRAGYEQYF; CDR3 DNA: TGTGCCAGCAGTCAGAGGGCGGGCTACGAGCAGTACTTC
J gene: TRBJ2-2; V gene: TRBV18; D gene: .; clone size: .; CDR3 protein: CASSPGVGTGELFF; CDR3 DNA: TGTGCCAGCTCGCCGGGAGTTGGCACCGGGGAGCTGTTTTTT
J gene: TRBJ2-1; V gene: TRBV28; D gene: TRBD1; clone size: .; CDR3 protein: CASRGTGTEWHEQFF; CDR3 DNA: TGTGCCAGCAGAGGTACCGGGACAGAGTGGCATGAGCAGTTCTTC
J gene: TRBJ2-3; V gene: TRBV6-1; D gene: TRBD2; clone size: .; CDR3 protein: CASSEAPLAGGTDTQYF; CDR3 DNA: TGTGCCAGCAGTGAAGCCCCACTAGCGGGAGGGACCGATACGCAGTATTTT
J gene: TRBJ2-7; V gene: TRBV2; D gene: .; clone size: large; CDR3 protein: CASSLPGVYEQYF; CDR3 DNA: TGTGCCAGCAGCCTGCCGGGGGTTTACGAGCAGTACTTC
J gene: TRBJ2-7; V gene: TRBV7-9; D gene: TRBD1; clone size: .; CDR3 protein: CASSHRDRSSYEQYF; CDR3 DNA: TGTGCCAGCAGCCACCGGGACAGGAGCTCCTACGAGCAGTACTTC
J gene: TRBJ2-7; V gene: TRBV7-9; D gene: TRBD1; clone size: once; CDR3 protein: CASSPTGGFKNEQYF; CDR3 DNA: TGTGCCAGCAGCCCGACAGGGGGCTTTAAAAACGAGCAGTACTTC
J gene: TRBJ2-1; V gene: TRBV4-1; D gene: .; clone size: once; CDR3 protein: CASSQEAGPQFF; CDR3 DNA: TGCGCCAGCAGCCAAGAAGCTGGTCCCCAGTTCTTC
J gene: TRBJ2-1; V gene: TRBV6-5; D gene: TRBD2; clone size: .; CDR3 protein: CASSYSAGGSYNEQFF; CDR3 DNA: TGTGCCAGCAGTTACTCCGCGGGAGGATCCTACAATGAGCAGTTCTTC
J gene: TRBJ1-2; V gene: TRBV19; D gene: .; clone size: .; CDR3 protein: CASSTVGTLGGYTF; CDR3 DNA: TGTGCCAGTAGTACGGTCGGGACATTAGGTGGCTACACCTTC
J gene: TRBJ2-6; V gene: TRBV2; D gene: .; clone size: .; CDR3 protein: CASSEQGGAGANVLTF; CDR3 DNA: TGTGCCAGCAGTGAACAAGGCGGGGCTGGGGCCAACGTCCTGACTTTC
J gene: TRBJ1-1; V gene: TRBV19; D gene: TRBD1; clone size: .; CDR3 protein: CASSIAGTGGTEAFF; CDR3 DNA: TGTGCCAGTAGTATCGCCGGGACAGGGGGCACTGAAGCTTTCTTT
J gene: TRBJ2-7; V gene: TRBV28; D gene: TRBD1; clone size: .; CDR3 protein: CASKGDRGRLFSYEQYF; CDR3 DNA: TGTGCCAGCAAGGGGGACAGGGGGCGCTTATTTTCCTACGAGCAGTACTTC
J gene: TRBJ2-1; V gene: TRBV7-6; D gene: TRBD1; clone size: few; CDR3 protein: CASSVGTGEGSEQFF; CDR3 DNA: TGTGCCAGCAGCGTCGGGACAGGGGAGGGTAGTGAGCAGTTCTTC
J gene: TRBJ2-7; V gene: TRBV19; D gene: .; clone size: few; CDR3 protein: CASSPGVSEQYF; CDR3 DNA: TGTGCCAGTAGTCCAGGGGTCAGCGAGCAGTACTTC
J gene: TRBJ1-1; V gene: TRBV11-2; D gene: .; clone size: few; CDR3 protein: CASSLTGSEAFF; CDR3 DNA: TGTGCCAGCAGCTTAACAGGGAGTGAAGCTTTCTTT
J gene: TRBJ2-1; V gene: TRBV19; D gene: .; clone size: once; CDR3 protein: CASSIGGVSSYNEQFF; CDR3 DNA: TGTGCCAGTAGTATAGGAGGCGTTAGCTCCTACAATGAGCAGTTCTTC
J gene: TRBJ2-2; V gene: TRBV6-1; D gene: .; clone size: .; CDR3 protein: CATRDGAGELFF; CDR3 DNA: TGTGCCACCAGGGACGGGGCCGGGGAGCTGTTTTTT
J gene: TRBJ2-1; V gene: TRBV7-9; D gene: TRBD2; clone size: .; CDR3 protein: CASSSPGLAEDNEQFF; CDR3 DNA: TGTGCCAGCAGCTCCCCGGGACTAGCGGAGGACAATGAGCAGTTCTTC
J gene: TRBJ2-7; V gene: TRBV7-3; D gene: TRBD2; clone size: .; CDR3 protein: CASSPGLAGSYEQYF; CDR3 DNA: TGTGCCAGCAGCCCCGGACTAGCTGGGTCCTACGAGCAGTACTTC
J gene: TRBJ2-7; V gene: TRBV7-3; D gene: .; clone size: .; CDR3 protein: CASSLVSGKSSYEQYF; CDR3 DNA: TGTGCCAGCAGCTTAGTTTCCGGGAAAAGCTCCTACGAGCAGTACTTC
J gene: TRBJ1-2; V gene: TRBV28; D gene: TRBD1; clone size: .; CDR3 protein: CASSLLAGGGGYTF; CDR3 DNA: TGTGCCAGCAGTTTATTGGCAGGGGGCGGCGGCTACACCTTC
J gene: TRBJ1-5; V gene: TRBV6-1; D gene: TRBD1; clone size: once; CDR3 protein: CASSDLQGAQPQHF; CDR3 DNA: TGTGCCAGCAGTGACCTACAGGGGGCCCAGCCCCAGCATTTT
J gene: TRBJ2-1; V gene: TRBV5-1; D gene: TRBD2; clone size: .; CDR3 protein: CASSSSGRVYEQFF; CDR3 DNA: TGCGCCAGCAGTTCTAGCGGGAGGGTATATGAGCAGTTCTTC
J gene: TRBJ2-1; V gene: TRBV28; D gene: .; clone size: .; CDR3 protein: CASSPRTRYNEQFF; CDR3 DNA: TGTGCCAGCAGTCCTCGGACTCGATACAATGAGCAGTTCTTC
J gene: TRBJ1-1; V gene: TRBV4-1; D gene: .; clone size: .; CDR3 protein: CASSQDLERAFF; CDR3 DNA: TGCGCCAGCAGCCAAGATCTCGAACGGGCTTTCTTT
J gene: TRBJ2-7; V gene: TRBV7-9; D gene: TRBD2; clone size: .; CDR3 protein: CASSLARGEALYEQYF; CDR3 DNA: TGTGCCAGCAGCTTAGCGCGGGGGGAGGCCCTCTACGAGCAGTACTTC
J gene: TRBJ2-1; V gene: TRBV6-4; D gene: .; clone size: .; CDR3 protein: CASSDSQTPHYNEQFF; CDR3 DNA: TGTGCCAGCAGTGACTCACAGACACCCCACTACAATGAGCAGTTCTTC
J gene: TRBJ2-7; V gene: TRBV28; D gene: .; clone size: .; CDR3 protein: CASRSHSSYEQYF; CDR3 DNA: TGTGCCAGCAGGTCTCACAGCTCCTACGAGCAGTACTTC
J gene: TRBJ1-2; V gene: TRBV27; D gene: .; clone size: once; CDR3 protein: CASSINPRVPYGYTF; CDR3 DNA: TGTGCCAGCAGTATAAATCCGAGGGTCCCCTATGGCTACACCTTC
J gene: TRBJ1-5; V gene: TRBV27; D gene: TRBD1; clone size: .; CDR3 protein: CASSLGQGQGPQHF; CDR3 DNA: TGTGCCAGCAGTCTCGGACAGGGGCAAGGGCCCCAGCATTTT
J gene: TRBJ2-7; V gene: TRBV6-6; D gene: .; clone size: .; CDR3 protein: CASSYTGNEQYF; CDR3 DNA: TGTGCCAGCAGTTACACAGGGAACGAGCAGTACTTC
J gene: TRBJ2-3; V gene: TRBV27; D gene: TRBD2; clone size: .; CDR3 protein: CASSTYRGGASGIFPDTQYF; CDR3 DNA: TGTGCCAGCAGTACTTATAGGGGGGGGGCTAGCGGGATTTTCCCGGATACGCAGTATTTT
J gene: TRBJ2-3; V gene: TRBV7-9; D gene: TRBD2; clone size: .; CDR3 protein: CASGLGTSEITDTQYF; CDR3 DNA: TGTGCCAGCGGCTTGGGGACTAGCGAAATCACAGATACGCAGTATTTT
J gene: TRBJ2-3; V gene: TRBV13; D gene: .; clone size: .; CDR3 protein: CASSPSGEGLDTQYF; CDR3 DNA: TGTGCCAGCTCACCATCAGGGGAGGGATTAGATACGCAGTATTTT
J gene: TRBJ2-1; V gene: TRBV25-1; D gene: TRBD2; clone size: .; CDR3 protein: CASGVGEGEQFF; CDR3 DNA: TGTGCCAGCGGAGTGGGGGAGGGAGAGCAGTTCTTC
J gene: TRBJ2-1; V gene: TRBV4-1; D gene: .; clone size: .; CDR3 protein: CASSQDLNEQFF; CDR3 DNA: TGCGCCAGCAGCCAAGACCTCAATGAGCAGTTCTTC
J gene: TRBJ2-7; V gene: TRBV27; D gene: .; clone size: .; CDR3 protein: CASSPRGSGRPEQYF; CDR3 DNA: TGTGCCAGCAGTCCTCGTGGCTCGGGGAGACCCGAGCAGTACTTC
J gene: TRBJ2-7; V gene: TRBV27; D gene: TRBD1; clone size: .; CDR3 protein: CASSLFRDRGPYEQYF; CDR3 DNA: TGTGCCAGCAGTTTATTCAGGGACAGGGGTCCCTACGAGCAGTACTTC
J gene: TRBJ2-1; V gene: TRBV29-1; D gene: TRBD2; clone size: .; CDR3 protein: CSVEILALSYNEQFF; CDR3 DNA: TGCAGCGTTGAAATACTAGCGCTCTCCTACAATGAGCAGTTCTTC
J gene: TRBJ2-5; V gene: TRBV2; D gene: TRBD2; clone size: once; CDR3 protein: CASKGPSGSGETQYF; CDR3 DNA: TGTGCCAGCAAAGGTCCTAGCGGGAGCGGAGAGACCCAGTACTTC
J gene: TRBJ1-1; V gene: TRBV5-4; D gene: .; clone size: .; CDR3 protein: CASSLGGGGAMNTEAFF; CDR3 DNA: TGTGCCAGCAGCTTGGGGGGGGGAGGGGCCATGAACACTGAAGCTTTCTTT